This entry lists 15 T cell receptor beta chains sequenced from one sample in a study of CD8 T cells in Susac syndrome. RNA totalling roughly 0.5 to 1 ug underwent reverse transcription with random hexamers. Each CDR3 protein is one row after TCRdb ran MiXCR on the immunoSEQ multiplex PCR reads. The sample shows approximately 190,000 distinct CDR3 sequences, roughly 92% of them seen only once. The sample consisted of CD4+ T cells from PBMCs. These receptors all come from a human donor in good health.

The chain employs TRBV23-1 and TRBJ1-1; a possible D gene is TRBD1 (6 bases). TRBV23-1 is an ORF for which the function is uncertain. V was trimmed by 4 bases and J by 1 base, leaving 19 bases between them. The CDR3 totals 17 residues. This CDR3 reads CASSRKRDGGANTEAFF. CDR3 coding DNA: TGCGCCAGCAGTCGGAAGCGGGATGGGGGCGCGAACACTGAAGCTTTCTTT.

The V and J genes are TRBV2 and TRBJ2-7; no definite D call. The CDR3 runs to 12 residues. Trimming removed 7 bases from V and 2 bases from J, with 9 bases in between. Germline V gene sequence: CDR1 SNHLY, CDR2 FYNNEI. This CDR3 reads CASKHPTYEQYV. The CDR3 region has the DNA TGTGCCAGCAAACACCCAACCTACGAGCAGTACGTC.

The CDR3 loop is CSVGGANQPQHF. CDR3 DNA sequence: TGCAGCGTTGGAGGGGCCAATCAGCCCCAGCATTTT. The chain couples TRBV29-1 to TRBJ1-5, with a possible D match to TRBD1 (5 bases). CDR1 is SQVTM and CDR2 is ANQGSEA in the germline V gene. V dropped 4 bases and J dropped 3 bases, with 7 bases sitting between them. This CDR3 comprises 12 residues.

DNA of the CDR3: TGCAGCGCCAAGAAGGGACCTAGCACTGAAGCTTTCTTT. Translating it yields CSAKKGPSTEAFF. The chain links TRBV29-1 to TRBJ1-1, with D possibly TRBD1 on 5 matching bases. The CDR3 runs 13 residues. CDR1 and CDR2 from the germline V gene are SQVTM and ANQGSEA. V was trimmed by 7 bases and J by 4 bases, leaving 16 bases between them.

The V gene is TRBV6-4, the J gene TRBJ2-3; no reliable D call. Germline values: CDR1 MRHNA, CDR2 SNTAGT. The CDR3 runs to 14 residues. V was trimmed by 4 bases and J by 4 bases, leaving 12 bases between them. CDR3 residues: CASSALAQSDTQYF. CDR3 sequence (DNA): TGTGCCAGCAGTGCTCTCGCTCAATCAGATACGCAGTATTTT.

The J gene is TRBJ2-1, the V gene TRBV7-9, with D possibly matching TRBD1 (6 bases). Germline CDR1 SEHNR, CDR2 FQNEAQ (reference sequence). V lost 4 bases, J lost 3 bases, and 10 bases lay in between. This CDR3 is 14 amino acids long. The CDR3 spells CASSWDTLYNEQFF. CDR3 coding DNA: TGTGCCAGCAGCTGGGACACCCTCTACAATGAGCAGTTCTTC.

The rearrangement uses TRBV5-1 and TRBJ2-5; D gene uncertain. Germline assignment: CDR1 SGHRS and CDR2 YFSETQ. V was cut by 4 bases and J by 4 bases, with 11 bases left in between. The CDR3 is 13 amino acids. The CDR3: CASSHARGETQYF. CDR3 DNA: TGCGCCAGCAGCCACGCCAGAGGAGAGACCCAGTACTTC.

The gene calls are TRBV2 and TRBJ2-2, with 8 bases fitting TRBD1. The CDR3 totals 17 residues. V shed 0 bases and J 7 bases; nucleotides not matched to a gene: 10. Germline loops: CDR1 SNHLY, CDR2 FYNNEI. The CDR3 here is CASSEARAGGMSGELFF. The CDR3 DNA reads TGTGCCAGCAGTGAAGCAAGAGCAGGGGGCATGAGCGGGGAGCTGTTTTTT.

The chain is built from TRBV4-1 and TRBJ2-1, with TRBD2 matching over 10 bases. Germline V gives CDR1 MGHRA, CDR2 YSYEKL. After removal of 0 bases from V and 5 bases from J, the junction contained 10 bases not matched to a gene. This CDR3 has 18 amino acids. The DNA for the CDR3 is TGCGCCAGCAGCCAAGATCAGGCTAGAGCGGGGGGGCACAATGAGCAGTTCTTC. Translated, it gives CASSQDQARAGGHNEQFF.

The chain has TRBV5-1 and TRBJ1-1; the D is unclear. V gave up 7 bases and J gave up 0 bases, with 10 bases separating them. The CDR3 spans 13 residues. Germline-derived CDR1 and CDR2 are SGHRS and YFSETQ. The CDR3 coding sequence is TGCGCCAGCGGTTGGAAGTTGAACACTGAAGCTTTCTTT. This gives the protein CASGWKLNTEAFF.

Only one count was recorded for this clonotype. The CDR3 is CASSTAGVLDYNEQFF. Written as DNA, the CDR3 is TGTGCCAGCAGTACGGCGGGGGTACTAGATTACAATGAGCAGTTCTTC. The chain employs TRBV12-3 or TRBV12-4 and TRBJ2-1; TRBD2 matches 7 bases. This CDR3 has 16 residues. V lost 5 bases to trimming and J lost 4 bases; unmatched junction nucleotides: 11.

This clonotype was counted a single time. The chain employs TRBV19 and TRBJ2-1; TRBD2 is a possible D gene (7 bases). Trimming shortened V by 0 bases and J by 15 bases, and 18 bases separated the two germline ends. The germline gives CDR1 LNHDA, CDR2 SQIVND (reference sequence). The CDR3 runs to 14 residues. The CDR3 here is CASSIDRGAALTFF. CDR3 in DNA: TGTGCCAGTAGTATAGATCGGGGGGCGGCCCTCACGTTCTTC.

The V gene is TRBV5-1, the J gene TRBJ1-1, with D possibly TRBD1 on 6 matching bases. Trimming left V 3 bases short and J 1 base short, with 10 bases between. The CDR3 runs 14 residues. Germline-derived CDR1 and CDR2 are SGHRS and YFSETQ. CDR3 sequence (DNA): TGCGCCAGCAGCTCTGGACAGCAGAACACTGAAGCTTTCTTT. This codes for CASSSGQQNTEAFF.

The chain joins TRBV30 to TRBJ2-5; D assignment may be TRBD1 or TRBD2 (5 bases each). The CDR3 contains 15 residues. Germline CDR1 GTSNPN, CDR2 SVGIG (reference sequence). Trimming cost V 0 bases and J 1 base, with 12 bases left between them. The CDR3 DNA reads as TGTGCCTGGAGTGTTGGGGCGGGCCTCCAAGAGACCCAGTACTTC. Its translation: CAWSVGAGLQETQYF.

The chain couples TRBV7-2 to TRBJ2-1, with TRBD2 matching 8 bases. The CDR3 loop spans 17 amino acids. The germline V gene encodes CDR1 SGHTA and CDR2 FQGNSA. V lost 5 bases, J lost 2 bases, and 11 bases stayed unmatched. CDR3 sequence reads: CASSQIGVAGTYNEQFF. DNA for the CDR3: TGTGCCAGCAGCCAAATAGGGGTAGCGGGGACCTACAATGAGCAGTTCTTC.